This TCR beta chain was recovered during a study of blood T cell repertoires in COVID-19. Across the study: There were acute and convalescent COVID-19 samples, and they came from the United States, Italy and Spain. The analysed material was cDNA or gDNA that came from T cells, B-cell-depleted T cells, or PBMCs.

The CDR3 length is 11 residues. Germline CDR1 reads MNHEY; CDR2 reads SVGAGI. Trimming cost V 9 bases and J 4 bases, with 7 bases left between them. Generated by immunoSEQ multiplex PCR, the TCRdb table keeps only in-frame clones and is missing some. The sample has roughly 200,000 clones, almost 90% seen once. The rearrangement links TRBV6-5 to TRBJ2-1; TRBD1 is a possible D gene (5 bases). What was sequenced was peripheral blood. The clonotype comes from a man between 50 and 59 years old with acute or convalescent COVID-19. The DNA for the CDR3 is TGTGCCAGTAGGGGTTACAATGAGCAGTTCTTC. This codes for CASRGYNEQFF.